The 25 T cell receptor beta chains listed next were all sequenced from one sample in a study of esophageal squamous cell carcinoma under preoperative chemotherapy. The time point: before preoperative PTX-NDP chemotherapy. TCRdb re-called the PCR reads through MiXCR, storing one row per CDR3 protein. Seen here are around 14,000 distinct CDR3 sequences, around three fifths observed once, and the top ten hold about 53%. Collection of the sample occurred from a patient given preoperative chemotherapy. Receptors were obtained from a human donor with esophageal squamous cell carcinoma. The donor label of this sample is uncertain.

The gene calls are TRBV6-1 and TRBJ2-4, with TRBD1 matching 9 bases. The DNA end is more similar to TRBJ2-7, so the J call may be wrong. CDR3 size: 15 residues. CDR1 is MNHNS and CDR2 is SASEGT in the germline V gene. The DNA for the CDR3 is TGTGCCAGCAGATTCCCGGGACAGGGCCTCTACGAGCAGTACTTC. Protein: CASRFPGQGLYEQYF.

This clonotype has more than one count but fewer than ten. CDR3 bases: TGTGCCAGCAGCCCCCCGGGACAACACAATGAGCAGTTCTTC. Translation: CASSPPGQHNEQFF. The chain recombines TRBV7-2 with TRBJ2-1; a weak D match, TRBD1 (6 bases). This CDR3 contains 14 residues. V was clipped by 5 bases and J by 5 bases, with 13 bases between them. The germline CDR1 and CDR2 sequences are SGHTA and FQGNSA.

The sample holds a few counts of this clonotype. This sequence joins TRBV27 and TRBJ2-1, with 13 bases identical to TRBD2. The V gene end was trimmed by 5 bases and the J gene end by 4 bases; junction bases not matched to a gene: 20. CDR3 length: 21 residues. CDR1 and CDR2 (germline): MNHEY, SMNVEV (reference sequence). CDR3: CASSRRTGTSGTTYGYNEQFF. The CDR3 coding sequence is TGTGCCAGCAGTCGAAGAACTGGGACTAGCGGGACCACATACGGGTACAATGAGCAGTTCTTC.

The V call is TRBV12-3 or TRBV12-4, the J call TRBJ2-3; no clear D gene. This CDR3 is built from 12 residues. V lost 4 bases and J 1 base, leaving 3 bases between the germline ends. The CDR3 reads CASSSGTDTQYF. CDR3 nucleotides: TGTGCCAGCAGTTCTGGCACAGATACGCAGTATTTT.

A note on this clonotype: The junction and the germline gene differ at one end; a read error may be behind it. The CDR3 bases are TGTGCCAGCAGTTGCGCGGGGGGAGGGGGCGGAGTCACAGATACGCAGTACTTT. Protein sequence: CASSCAGGGGGVTDTQYF. The chain recombines TRBV6-5 with TRBJ2-3, with D possibly TRBD2 on 8 matching bases. Germline-derived CDR1 and CDR2 are MNHEY and SVGAGI. This CDR3 spans 18 amino acids.

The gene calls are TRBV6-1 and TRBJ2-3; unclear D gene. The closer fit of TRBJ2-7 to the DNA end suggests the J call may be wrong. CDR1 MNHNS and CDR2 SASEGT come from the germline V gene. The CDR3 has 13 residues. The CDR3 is CASSEARYNEQYF. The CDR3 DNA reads TGTGCCAGCAGTGAAGCCAGGTACAATGAGCAGTACTTC.

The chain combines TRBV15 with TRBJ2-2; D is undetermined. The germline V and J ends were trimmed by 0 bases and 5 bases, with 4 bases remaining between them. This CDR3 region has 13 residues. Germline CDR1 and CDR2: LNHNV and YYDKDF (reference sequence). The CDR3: CATSRDPTGELFF. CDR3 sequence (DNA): TGTGCCACCAGCAGAGATCCTACCGGGGAGCTGTTTTTT.

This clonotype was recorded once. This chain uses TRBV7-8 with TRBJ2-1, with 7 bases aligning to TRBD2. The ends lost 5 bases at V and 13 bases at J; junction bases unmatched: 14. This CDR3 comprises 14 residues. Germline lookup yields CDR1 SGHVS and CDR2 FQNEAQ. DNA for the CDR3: TGTGCCAGCAGCCAATCTAGCGGCCAAGAGACCCAGTTCTTC. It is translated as CASSQSSGQETQFF.

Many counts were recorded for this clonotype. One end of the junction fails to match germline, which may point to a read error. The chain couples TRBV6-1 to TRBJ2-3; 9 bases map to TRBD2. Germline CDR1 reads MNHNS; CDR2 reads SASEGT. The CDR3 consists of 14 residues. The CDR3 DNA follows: TGTGCCAGCGCGGGCGGGGGGGCCAAAGATACGCAGTATTTC. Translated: CASAGGGAKDTQYF.

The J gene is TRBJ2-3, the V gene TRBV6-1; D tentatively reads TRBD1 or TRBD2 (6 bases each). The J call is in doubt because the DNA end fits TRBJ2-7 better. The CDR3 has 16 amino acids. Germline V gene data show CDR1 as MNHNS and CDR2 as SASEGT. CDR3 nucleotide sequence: TGTGCCAGCGGGGGCAACGGGGGCCGCGGCGAAGATACGCAGTACTTC. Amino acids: CASGGNGGRGEDTQYF.

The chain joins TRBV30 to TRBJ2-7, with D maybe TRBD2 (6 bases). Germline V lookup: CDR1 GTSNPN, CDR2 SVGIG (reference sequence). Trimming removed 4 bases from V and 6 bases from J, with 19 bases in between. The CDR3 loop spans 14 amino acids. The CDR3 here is CAWKRRDLTSEQYF. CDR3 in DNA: TGTGCCTGGAAGAGGAGGGACCTAACTAGCGAGCAGTACTTC.

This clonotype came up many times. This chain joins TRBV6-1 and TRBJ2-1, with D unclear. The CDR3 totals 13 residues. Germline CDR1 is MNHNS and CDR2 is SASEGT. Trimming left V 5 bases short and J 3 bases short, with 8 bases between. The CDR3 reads CASSPSSYNEQFF. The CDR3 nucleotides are TGTGCCAGCAGTCCGTCGAGCTACAATGAGCAGTTCTTC.

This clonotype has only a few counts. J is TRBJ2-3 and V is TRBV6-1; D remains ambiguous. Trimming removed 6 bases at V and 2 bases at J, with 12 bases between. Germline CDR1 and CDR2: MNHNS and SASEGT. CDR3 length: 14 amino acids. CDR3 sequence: CASRKRQDTDTQYF. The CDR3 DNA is TGTGCCAGCAGAAAGCGCCAAGACACAGATACGCAGTATTTT.

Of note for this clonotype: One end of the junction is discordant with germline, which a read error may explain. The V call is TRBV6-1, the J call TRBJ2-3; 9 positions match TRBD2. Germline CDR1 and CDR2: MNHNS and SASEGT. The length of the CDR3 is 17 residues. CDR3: CASSGGGGGRAKNTQYF. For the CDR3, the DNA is TGTGCCAGCAGTGGAGGCGGGGGGGGGAGAGCCAAAAACACGCAGTACTTT.

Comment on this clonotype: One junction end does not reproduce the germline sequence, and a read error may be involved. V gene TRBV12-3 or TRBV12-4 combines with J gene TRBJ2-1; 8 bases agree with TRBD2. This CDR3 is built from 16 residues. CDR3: CASRASGGGAKNTQYF. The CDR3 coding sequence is TGTGCCAGCCGCGCTTCGGGGGGGGGAGCCAAAAATACGCAGTATTTC.

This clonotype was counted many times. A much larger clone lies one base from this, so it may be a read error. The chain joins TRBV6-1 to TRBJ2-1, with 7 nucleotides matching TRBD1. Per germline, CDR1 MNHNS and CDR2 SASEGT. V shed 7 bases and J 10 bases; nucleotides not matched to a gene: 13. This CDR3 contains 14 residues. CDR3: CASKRGTVSYEQFF. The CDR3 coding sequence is TGTGCCAGCAAACGAGGGACAGTCTCCTACGAGCAGTTCTTC.

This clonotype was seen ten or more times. The DNA for the CDR3 is TGTGCCAGCAGTGAAGGGTCTCTCGAGCAGTTCTTC. This gives the protein CASSEGSLEQFF. The V gene is TRBV6-1, the J gene TRBJ2-1; D unresolved. V gave up 1 base and J gave up 10 bases, with 8 bases separating them. The CDR3 extends over 12 amino acids. Germline V gene data show CDR1 as MNHNS and CDR2 as SASEGT.

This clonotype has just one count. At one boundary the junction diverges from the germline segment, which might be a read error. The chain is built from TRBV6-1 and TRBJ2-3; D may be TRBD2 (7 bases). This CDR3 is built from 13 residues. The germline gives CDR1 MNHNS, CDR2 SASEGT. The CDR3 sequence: CASGGGGQETQYF. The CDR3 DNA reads TGTGCCAGCGGCGGCGGGGGCCAAGAGACGCAGTATTTC.

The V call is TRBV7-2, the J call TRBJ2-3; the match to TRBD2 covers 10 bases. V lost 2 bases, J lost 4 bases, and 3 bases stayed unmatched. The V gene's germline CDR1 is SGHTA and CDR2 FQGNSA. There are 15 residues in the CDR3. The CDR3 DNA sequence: TGTGCCAGCAGCTTAAGGGGACTAGCGTCAGATACGCAGTATTTT. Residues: CASSLRGLASDTQYF.

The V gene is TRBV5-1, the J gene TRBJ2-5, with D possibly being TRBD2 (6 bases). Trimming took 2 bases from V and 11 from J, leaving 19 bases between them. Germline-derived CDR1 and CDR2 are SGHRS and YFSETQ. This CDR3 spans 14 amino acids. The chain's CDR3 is CASSFRGTGDEQYF. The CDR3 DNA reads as TGCGCCAGCAGCTTCCGCGGGACGGGGGATGAGCAGTACTTC.

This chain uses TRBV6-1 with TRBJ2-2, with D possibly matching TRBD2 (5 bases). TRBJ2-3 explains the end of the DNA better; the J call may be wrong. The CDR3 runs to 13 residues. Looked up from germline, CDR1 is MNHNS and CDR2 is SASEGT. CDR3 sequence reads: CASSDVSTGEQYF. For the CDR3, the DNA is TGTGCCAGCAGTGATGTGAGCACCGGGGAGCAGTATTTT.

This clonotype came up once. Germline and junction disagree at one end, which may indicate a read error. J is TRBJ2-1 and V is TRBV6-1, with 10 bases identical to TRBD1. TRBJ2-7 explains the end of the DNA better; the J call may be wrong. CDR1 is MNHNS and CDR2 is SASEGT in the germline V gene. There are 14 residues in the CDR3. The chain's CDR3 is CASSEGQGAYEQYF. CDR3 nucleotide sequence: TGTGCCAGCAGCGAAGGACAGGGGGCCTACGAGCAGTACTTC.

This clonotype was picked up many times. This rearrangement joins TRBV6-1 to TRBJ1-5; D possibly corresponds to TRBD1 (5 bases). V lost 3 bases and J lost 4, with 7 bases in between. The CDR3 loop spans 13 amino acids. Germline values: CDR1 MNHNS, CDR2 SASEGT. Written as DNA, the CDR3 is TGTGCCAGCAGTGACAGGGCTAATCAGCCCCAGCATTTT. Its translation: CASSDRANQPQHF.

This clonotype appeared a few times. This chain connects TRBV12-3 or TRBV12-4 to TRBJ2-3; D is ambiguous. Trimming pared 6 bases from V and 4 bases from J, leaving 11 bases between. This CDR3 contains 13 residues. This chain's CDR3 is CASRPTGPDTQYF. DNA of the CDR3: TGTGCCAGCAGACCCACTGGTCCAGATACGCAGTATTTT.

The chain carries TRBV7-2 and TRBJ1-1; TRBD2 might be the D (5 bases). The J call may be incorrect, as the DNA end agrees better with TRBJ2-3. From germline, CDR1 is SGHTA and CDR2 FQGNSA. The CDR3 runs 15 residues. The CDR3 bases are TGTGCCAGCAGCTTAGCAGCGGATAGCACAGATACGCAGTATTTT. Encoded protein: CASSLAADSTDTQYF.